These T cell receptor beta chains were read from a single sample in a study of blood T cell repertoires in COVID-19. Method: immunoSEQ multiplex PCR; TCRdb's copy keeps in-frame clones and lacks some. The sample yields about 170,000 clones, 88% seen once. Sequenced material: peripheral blood. The receptor source for this set is a man aged 50 or older who had recovered from COVID-19. CDR3s include the opening cysteine and the closing phenylalanine or tryptophan. D genes are given only for firm matches. Part of the rows lack a size; the others show once, few, many or a class for expanded clones.

v_call	clone_size	d_call	j_call	cdr3_nt	cdr3_aa
TRBV25-1	.	.	TRBJ1-1	TGTGCCAGCACTTTGACAGGATCGAACACTGAAGCTTTCTTT	CASTLTGSNTEAFF
TRBV3-1/TRBV3-2	.	TRBD2	TRBJ2-1	TGTGCCAGCAGCCCTTACCCCGGGACTAGCGGCCGTGGAGAGCAGTTCTTC	CASSPYPGTSGRGEQFF
TRBV12-3/TRBV12-4	.	.	TRBJ1-2	TGTGCCAGCAGTTTTTACAGTAACTATGGCTACACCTTC	CASSFYSNYGYTF
TRBV15	once	.	TRBJ2-7	TGTGCCACCAGCAGGGATCGATTGGGCGCCTACGAGCAGTACTTC	CATSRDRLGAYEQYF
TRBV4-1	.	TRBD2	TRBJ2-4	TGCGCCAGCAGCCAAGCGGAGCGGGGGGGAGCCAAAAACATTCAGTACTTC	CASSQAERGGAKNIQYF
TRBV7-9	.	TRBD1	TRBJ2-5	TGTGCCAGCAGCTTCTTCGGGACAGGGGACTCGGGGACCCAGTACTTC	CASSFFGTGDSGTQYF
TRBV5-1	once	TRBD2	TRBJ2-7	TGCGCCAGCAGCTTGAGATTCGGGACTAGCGGGGTCCCCTCCTACGAGCAGTACTTC	CASSLRFGTSGVPSYEQYF
TRBV7-2	.	TRBD2	TRBJ2-2	TGTGCCAGCAGCCCGGGAGGGGCGACCACCGGGGAGCTGTTTTTT	CASSPGGATTGELFF
TRBV5-1	.	TRBD2	TRBJ2-5	TGCGCCAGCAGCTTGGACGACTCGGGTAGCGGGGGGTACCAAGAGACCCAGTACTTC	CASSLDDSGSGGYQETQYF
TRBV29-1	.	TRBD2	TRBJ2-7	TGCAGCGTTGAAGCCTCCCTAGCGGGGGGGCGGTACGAGCAGTACTTC	CSVEASLAGGRYEQYF
TRBV19	.	.	TRBJ1-1	TGTGCCAGTAGTATGGCAGGGCCCACTGAAGCTTTCTTT	CASSMAGPTEAFF
TRBV7-6	.	TRBD1	TRBJ1-4	TGTGCCAGCAGCTTATCTCCTGGGACAGGGGATGAAAAACTGTTTTTT	CASSLSPGTGDEKLFF
TRBV28	.	TRBD1	TRBJ1-2	TGTGCCAGCAGTTCAACTCGGGACAGGGATATTGGCTATGGCTACACCTTC	CASSSTRDRDIGYGYTF
TRBV2	.	.	TRBJ1-1	TGTGCCAGCAGTAGAATCGGTCCTGGAGCTTTCTTT	CASSRIGPGAFF
TRBV27	.	TRBD2	TRBJ2-5	TGTGCCAGCAGCCTCCGGACTAGCGGGTCCCGGGAGACCCAGTACTTC	CASSLRTSGSRETQYF
TRBV3-1/TRBV3-2	.	TRBD2	TRBJ2-5	TGTGCCAGCAGCCAATCTAGCACCTGGGCTAGCGGTGGGGAGACCCAGTACTTC	CASSQSSTWASGGETQYF
TRBV19	.	.	TRBJ1-1	TGTGCCAGTAGTTTAAAGAGGGCGAACACTGAAGCTTTCTTT	CASSLKRANTEAFF
TRBV15	.	.	TRBJ2-1	TGTGCCACCAGCAGACTGACAGACACTTACAATGAGCAGTTCTTC	CATSRLTDTYNEQFF
TRBV10-3	.	TRBD1	TRBJ1-3	TGTGCCATCAGTGAGTCTGGGATAGGGGGCACCTCTGGAAACACCATATATTTT	CAISESGIGGTSGNTIYF
TRBV10-1	few	.	TRBJ2-2	TGCGCCAGCAGTGAGTCGGGAGCCATCACCGGGGAGCTGTTTTTT	CASSESGAITGELFF
TRBV19	once	.	TRBJ1-5	TGTGCCAGTAGTAACCCCGGGCCAGGGCAATATCAGCCCCAGCATTTT	CASSNPGPGQYQPQHF
TRBV5-1	.	.	TRBJ1-1	TGCGCCAGCAGCTTGGGTTCTGGGGCCACTGAAGCTTTCTTT	CASSLGSGATEAFF
TRBV6-1	.	.	TRBJ1-1	TGTGCCAGCAGTCAAGCGGGGGGCACTGAAGCTTTCTTT	CASSQAGGTEAFF
TRBV11-2	.	.	TRBJ2-3	TGTGCCAGCAGTCTCGGTCTAAGCACAGATACGCAGTATTTT	CASSLGLSTDTQYF
TRBV28	.	.	TRBJ2-1	TGTGCCAGCAGTTTGGTTGCTACAGGGTCCTACAATGAGCAGTTCTTC	CASSLVATGSYNEQFF
TRBV28	.	.	TRBJ1-1	TGTGCCAGCAGTACGAATCCCAGGGGTAGGAACACTGAAGCTTTCTTT	CASSTNPRGRNTEAFF
TRBV6-1	.	.	TRBJ1-4	TGTGCCAGCAGTGAATCTAGGGGCGCTAATGAAAAACTGTTTTTT	CASSESRGANEKLFF
TRBV7-8	.	TRBD1	TRBJ1-4	TGTGCCAGCAGTCAGGGGGCGGAAAAACTGTTTTTT	CASSQGAEKLFF
TRBV25-1	once	TRBD2	TRBJ2-5	TGTGCCAGCAGTCCGGGACTAGCCCAAGAGACCCAGTACTTC	CASSPGLAQETQYF
TRBV4-2	.	.	TRBJ1-1	TGTGCCAGCAGCCCTCAGGGTGGGGGGACTGAAGCTTTCTTT	CASSPQGGGTEAFF
TRBV18	once	.	TRBJ1-5	TGTGCCAGCTCACCCGGTAGCAATCAGCCCCAGCATTTT	CASSPGSNQPQHF
TRBV2	.	TRBD1	TRBJ1-5	TGTGCCAGCAGTGTCCAAGGGACAGGCGTTATAGGGCAGCCCCAGCATTTT	CASSVQGTGVIGQPQHF
TRBV6-6	once	TRBD2	TRBJ2-5	TGTGCCAGCAGCCCTTCTAGCGGGAGTGTAGAGACCCAGTACTTC	CASSPSSGSVETQYF
TRBV7-2	.	TRBD1	TRBJ1-5	TGTGCCAGCAGCCCGGACAGGAACAATCAGCCCCAGCATTTT	CASSPDRNNQPQHF
TRBV30	once	TRBD1	TRBJ1-5	TGTGCCTGGAGCGATAACAGGGGACAGCCCCAGCATTTT	CAWSDNRGQPQHF
TRBV3-1/TRBV3-2	.	.	TRBJ2-7	TGTGCCAGCAGCCAAGGGGTCGGCGGGGCAAACACCTACGAGCAGTACTTC	CASSQGVGGANTYEQYF
TRBV29-1	.	.	TRBJ1-1	TGCAGCGTTATCTTACAGGGTCTTCAAGGAGCTTTCTTT	CSVILQGLQGAFF
TRBV5-6	once	.	TRBJ1-2	TGTGCCAGCAGCTTCGAAGGGGGTTTGTATGGCTACACCTTC	CASSFEGGLYGYTF
TRBV2	once	TRBD2	TRBJ2-1	TGTGCCAGCAAAGCGATCCTAGCGGGAGCCGCGAATGAGCAGTTCTTC	CASKAILAGAANEQFF
TRBV11-2	once	.	TRBJ1-6	TGTGCCAGCAGCGCGGAGGGTTTAACGAATTCACCCCTCCACTTT	CASSAEGLTNSPLHF
TRBV4-1	.	TRBD2	TRBJ2-1	TGCGCCAGCAGCCACACGGGACTAGCGTACAATGAGCAGTTCTTC	CASSHTGLAYNEQFF
TRBV7-8	.	TRBD1	TRBJ2-7	TGTGCCAGCAGCTGGGACAGTAGCTCCTACGAGCAGTACTTC	CASSWDSSSYEQYF
TRBV9	.	TRBD1	TRBJ1-2	TGTGCCAGCAGGGCCGGGACAGGGATGAATGGCTACACCTTC	CASRAGTGMNGYTF
TRBV5-6	.	.	TRBJ2-2	TGTGCCAGCAGCTGGACAGGGAGGGGCACCGGGGAGCTGTTTTTT	CASSWTGRGTGELFF
TRBV5-6	.	TRBD1	TRBJ2-7	TGTGCCAGCAGCTTAGGGACAGGGGTGGCCTACGAGCAGTACTTC	CASSLGTGVAYEQYF
TRBV9	.	TRBD1	TRBJ2-7	TGTGCCAGCAGCCCAACCCCGGACAGGCATTCCGAGCAGTACTTC	CASSPTPDRHSEQYF
TRBV12-3/TRBV12-4	.	.	TRBJ2-1	TGTGCCAGCAGCTCCACCCGGGATGAGCAGTTCTTC	CASSSTRDEQFF
TRBV27	once	.	TRBJ1-2	TGTGCCAGCAGTCCTCTGGAGACCCTCTATGGCTACACCTTC	CASSPLETLYGYTF
TRBV19	once	TRBD2	TRBJ2-3	TGTGCCAGTAAATCATCGGGGGGTCCGACAGATACGCAGTATTTT	CASKSSGGPTDTQYF
TRBV10-2	.	.	TRBJ1-2	TGCGCCAGCAGTGAGGTTAGAGGGGGATCCTATGGCTACACCTTC	CASSEVRGGSYGYTF
TRBV6-5	once	TRBD1	TRBJ2-2	TGTGCCAGCAGGTACACAGGGGGCGCGGTCACCGGGGAGCTGTTTTTT	CASRYTGGAVTGELFF
TRBV5-4	.	TRBD1	TRBJ2-1	TGTGCCAGCAGCCCCGGACAGGGGTACTACAATGAGCAGTTCTTC	CASSPGQGYYNEQFF
TRBV14	.	.	TRBJ1-4	TGTGCCAGCAGCCGGGGGCGAACTAATGAAAAACTGTTTTTT	CASSRGRTNEKLFF